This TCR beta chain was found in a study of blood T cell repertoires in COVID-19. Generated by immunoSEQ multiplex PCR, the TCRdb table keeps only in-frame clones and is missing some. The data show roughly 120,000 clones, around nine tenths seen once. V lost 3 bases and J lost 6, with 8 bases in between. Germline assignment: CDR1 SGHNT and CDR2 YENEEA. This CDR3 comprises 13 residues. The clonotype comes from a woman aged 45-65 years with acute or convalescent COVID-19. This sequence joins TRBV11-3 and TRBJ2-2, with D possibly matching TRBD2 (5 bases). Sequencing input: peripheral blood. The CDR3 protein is CASSFRDPGELFF. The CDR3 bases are TGTGCCAGCAGCTTTCGGGATCCCGGGGAGCTGTTTTTT. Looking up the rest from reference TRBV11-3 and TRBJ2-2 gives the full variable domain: EAGVVQSPRYKIIEKKQPVAFWCNPISGHNTLYWYLQNLGQGPELLIRYENEEAVDDSQLPKDRFSAERLKGVDSTLKIQPAELGDSAVYLCASSFRDPGELFFGEGSRLTVL.